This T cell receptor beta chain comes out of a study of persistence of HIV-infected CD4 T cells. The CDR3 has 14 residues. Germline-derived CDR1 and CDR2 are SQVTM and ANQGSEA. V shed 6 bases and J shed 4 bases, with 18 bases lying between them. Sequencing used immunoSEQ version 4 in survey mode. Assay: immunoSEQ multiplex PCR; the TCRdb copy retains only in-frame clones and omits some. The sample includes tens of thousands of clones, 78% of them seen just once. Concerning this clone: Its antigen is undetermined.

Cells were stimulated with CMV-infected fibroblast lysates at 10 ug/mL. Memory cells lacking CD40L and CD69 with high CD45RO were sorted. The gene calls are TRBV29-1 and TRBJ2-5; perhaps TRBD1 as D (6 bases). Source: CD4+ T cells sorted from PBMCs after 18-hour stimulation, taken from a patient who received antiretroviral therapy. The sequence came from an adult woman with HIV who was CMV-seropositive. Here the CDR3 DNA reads TGCAGCGTCCTAGGCCACACAGGGATAGAGACCCAGTACTTC. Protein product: CSVLGHTGIETQYF.